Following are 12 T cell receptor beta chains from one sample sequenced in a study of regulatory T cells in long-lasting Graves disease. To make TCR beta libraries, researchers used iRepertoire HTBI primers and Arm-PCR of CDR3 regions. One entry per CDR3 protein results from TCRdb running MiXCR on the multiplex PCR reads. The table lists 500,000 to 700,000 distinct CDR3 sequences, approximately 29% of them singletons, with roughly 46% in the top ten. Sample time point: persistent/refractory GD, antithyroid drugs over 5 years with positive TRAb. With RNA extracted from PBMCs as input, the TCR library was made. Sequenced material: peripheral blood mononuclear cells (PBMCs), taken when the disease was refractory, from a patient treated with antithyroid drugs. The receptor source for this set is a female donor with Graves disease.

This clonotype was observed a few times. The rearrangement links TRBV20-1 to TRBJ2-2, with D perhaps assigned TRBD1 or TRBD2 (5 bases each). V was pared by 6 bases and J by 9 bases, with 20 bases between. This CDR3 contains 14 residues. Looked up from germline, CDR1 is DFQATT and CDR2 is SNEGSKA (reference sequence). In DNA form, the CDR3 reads TGCAGTGCCACCCGGGACGCCCGGGTGAGGGAGCTGTTTTTT. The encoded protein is CSATRDARVRELFF.

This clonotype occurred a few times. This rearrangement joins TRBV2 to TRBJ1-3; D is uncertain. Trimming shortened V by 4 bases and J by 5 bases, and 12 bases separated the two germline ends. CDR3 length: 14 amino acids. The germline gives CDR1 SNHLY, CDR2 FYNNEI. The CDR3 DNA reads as TGTGCCAGCAGTGCCCTACCTGGCAGAAACACCATATATTTT. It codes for CASSALPGRNTIYF.

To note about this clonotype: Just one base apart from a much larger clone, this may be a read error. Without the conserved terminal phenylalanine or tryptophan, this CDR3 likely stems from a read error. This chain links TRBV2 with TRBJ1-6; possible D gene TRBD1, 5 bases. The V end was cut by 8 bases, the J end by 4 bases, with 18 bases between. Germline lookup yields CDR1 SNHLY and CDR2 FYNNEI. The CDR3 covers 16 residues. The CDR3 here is CASGAHGGSYNSPLHL. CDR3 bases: TGTGCCAGCGGAGCACACGGGGGTTCATATAATTCACCCCTCCACCTT.

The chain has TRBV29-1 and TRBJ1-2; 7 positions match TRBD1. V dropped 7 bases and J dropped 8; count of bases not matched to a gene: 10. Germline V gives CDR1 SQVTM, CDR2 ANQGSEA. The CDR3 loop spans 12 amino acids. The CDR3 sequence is CSALTGTRGYTF. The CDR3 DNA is TGCAGCGCATTGACAGGGACAAGGGGCTACACCTTC.

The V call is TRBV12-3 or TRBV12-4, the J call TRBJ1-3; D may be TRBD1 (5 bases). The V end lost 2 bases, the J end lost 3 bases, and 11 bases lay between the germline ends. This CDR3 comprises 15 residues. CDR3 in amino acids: CASSLRGEIGNTIYF. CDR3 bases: TGTGCCAGCAGTTTAAGGGGAGAAATTGGAAACACCATATATTTT.

The CDR3 nucleotides are TGCGCCAGCAGCGGATCAGGGGGCAACTATGGCTACACCTTC. This encodes CASSGSGGNYGYTF. The genes are TRBV5-1 and TRBJ1-2, with 8 bases lining up with TRBD1. Germline assignment: CDR1 SGHRS and CDR2 YFSETQ. The trim removed 4 bases at V and 2 bases at J, leaving 4 bases unmatched. The CDR3 length is 14 residues.

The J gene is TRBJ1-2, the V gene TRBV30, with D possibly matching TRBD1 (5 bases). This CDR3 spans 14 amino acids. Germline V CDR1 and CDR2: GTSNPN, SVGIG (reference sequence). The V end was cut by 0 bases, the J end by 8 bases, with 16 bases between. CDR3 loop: CAWSVLEGLYGYTF. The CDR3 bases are TGTGCCTGGAGTGTGTTAGAGGGGTTGTACGGCTACACCTTC.

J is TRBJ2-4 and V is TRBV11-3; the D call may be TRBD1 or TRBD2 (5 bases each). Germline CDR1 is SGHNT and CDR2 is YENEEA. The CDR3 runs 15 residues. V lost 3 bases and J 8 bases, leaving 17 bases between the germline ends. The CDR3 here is CASSLESGAEYIQYF. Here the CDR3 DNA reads TGTGCCAGCAGCTTGGAGTCCGGGGCCGAGTACATTCAGTACTTC.

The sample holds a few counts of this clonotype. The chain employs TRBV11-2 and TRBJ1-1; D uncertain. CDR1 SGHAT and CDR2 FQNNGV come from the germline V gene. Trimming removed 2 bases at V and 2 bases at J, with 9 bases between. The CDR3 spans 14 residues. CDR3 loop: CASSLSYRNTEAFF. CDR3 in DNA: TGTGCCAGCAGCTTATCGTACAGAAACACTGAAGCTTTCTTT.

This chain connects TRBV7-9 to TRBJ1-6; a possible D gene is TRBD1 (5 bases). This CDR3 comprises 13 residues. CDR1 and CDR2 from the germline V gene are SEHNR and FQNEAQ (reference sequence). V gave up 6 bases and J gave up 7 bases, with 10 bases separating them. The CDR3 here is CASRLAGNSPLHF. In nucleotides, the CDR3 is TGTGCCAGCAGGTTGGCAGGGAATTCACCCCTCCACTTT.

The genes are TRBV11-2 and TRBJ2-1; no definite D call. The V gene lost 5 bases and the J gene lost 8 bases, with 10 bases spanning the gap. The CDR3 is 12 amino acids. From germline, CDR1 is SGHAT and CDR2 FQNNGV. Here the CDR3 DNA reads TGTGCCAGCAGCCATCTAGGCGATGAGCAGTTCTTC. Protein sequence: CASSHLGDEQFF.

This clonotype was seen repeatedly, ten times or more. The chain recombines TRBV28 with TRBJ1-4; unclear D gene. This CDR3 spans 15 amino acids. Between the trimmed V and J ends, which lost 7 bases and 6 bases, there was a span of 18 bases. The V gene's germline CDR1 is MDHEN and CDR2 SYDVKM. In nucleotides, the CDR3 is TGTGCCAGCACGCGTCAGGCGTTCGGAGATGAAAAACTGTTTTTT. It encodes CASTRQAFGDEKLFF.